This TCR beta chain was identified in a study of cytomegalovirus exposure and HLA in healthy donors. Study information: Within the Caucasian-associated ancestry cluster were roughly 79% of the 398 genotyped donors.

The PCR ran on 60 Vbeta and 13 Jbeta primers. The authors' processing: An analysis performed later counted 60 million to 90 million unique TCR beta chains (roughly 11 million of them shared). The method was immunoSEQ multiplex PCR; TCRdb's version includes in-frame clones alone and lacks a portion of them. V, J and clone size were drawn from that table, and D and trimming were deduced from the DNA. Of about 75,000 clones in the sample, about 79% were seen once. V dropped 3 bases and J dropped 2; count of bases not matched to a gene: 3. Germline V CDR1 and CDR2: LNHDA, SQIVND (reference sequence). This CDR3 region has 14 residues.

Input material: PBMCs. The chain couples TRBV19 to TRBJ2-7; TRBD1 matches 8 bases. This TCR derives from a man between 65 and 85 years old in good health and CMV-seropositive. The CDR3 sequence: CASSIGQGAYEQYF. The CDR3 nucleotides are TGTGCCAGTAGTATCGGACAGGGAGCCTACGAGCAGTACTTC.